These T cell receptor beta chains were read from a single sample in a study of shared clonotypes between healthy human individuals. Some clones are missing from TCRdb's copy, which holds only in-frame ones; the method was immunoSEQ multiplex PCR. This table holds around 2.1 million clones, just over 90% found once. Sequenced sample: naive CD8+ T cells from PBMCs. These receptors were taken from a man aged 18 to 35 in good health. Some clones in this sample may be carry-over from other donors' samples. Both conserved end residues are trimmed from each CDR3. Fields, in order: J gene, V gene, CDR3 protein.

TRBJ2-1	TRBV5-5	ASSLFRGPIDNEQF
TRBJ1-5	TRBV10-3	AISESNQPQH
TRBJ1-5	TRBV7-6	ASGQGRSTQPQH
TRBJ1-4	TRBV7-9	ASSSQGIGKLF
TRBJ2-1	TRBV19	ATPPGRSYNEQF
TRBJ1-1	TRBV27	ASSWAGGSTEAF
TRBJ1-1	TRBV6-5	ASRTWTVHTEAF
TRBJ2-3	TRBV5-6	ASSLGARWPSST
TRBJ1-3	TRBV9	ASSVDLFIGNTIY
TRBJ2-3	TRBV4-1	ASSRPAADTQY